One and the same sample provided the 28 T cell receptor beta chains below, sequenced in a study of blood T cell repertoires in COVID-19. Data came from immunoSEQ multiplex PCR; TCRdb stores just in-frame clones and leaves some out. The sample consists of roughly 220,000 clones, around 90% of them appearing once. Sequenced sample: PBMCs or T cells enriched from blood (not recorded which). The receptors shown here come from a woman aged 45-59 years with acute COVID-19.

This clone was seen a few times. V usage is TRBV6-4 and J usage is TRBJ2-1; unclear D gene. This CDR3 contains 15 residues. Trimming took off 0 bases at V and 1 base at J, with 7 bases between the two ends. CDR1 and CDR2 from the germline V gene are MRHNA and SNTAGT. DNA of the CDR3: TGTGCCAGCAGTGACTCGGCGGATTCCTACAATGAGCAGTTCTTC. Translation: CASSDSADSYNEQFF.

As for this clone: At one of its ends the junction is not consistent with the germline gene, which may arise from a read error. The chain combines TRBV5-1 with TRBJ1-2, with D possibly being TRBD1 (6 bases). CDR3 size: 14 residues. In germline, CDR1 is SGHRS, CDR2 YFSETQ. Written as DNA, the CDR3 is TGCGCCCGCAGCCCGGGGGGGGGCCTCTATGGCTACACCTTC. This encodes CARSPGGGLYGYTF.

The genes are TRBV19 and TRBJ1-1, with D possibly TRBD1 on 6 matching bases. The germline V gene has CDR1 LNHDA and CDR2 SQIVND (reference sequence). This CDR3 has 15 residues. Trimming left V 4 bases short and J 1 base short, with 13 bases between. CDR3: CASSTSGVANTEAFF. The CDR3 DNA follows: TGTGCCAGTAGTACCTCAGGGGTGGCGAACACTGAAGCTTTCTTT.

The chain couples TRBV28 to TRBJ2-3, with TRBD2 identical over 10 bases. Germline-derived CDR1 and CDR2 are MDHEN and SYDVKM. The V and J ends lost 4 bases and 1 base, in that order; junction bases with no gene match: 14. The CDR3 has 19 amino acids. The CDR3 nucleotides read TGTGCCAGCAGTTCATTCTCGGGCGGCCTAGCGGGAGGCACAGATACGCAGTATTTT. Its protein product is CASSSFSGGLAGGTDTQYF.

The CDR3 sequence is CASSVVPRPTEAFF. CDR3 nucleotides: TGTGCCAGCAGCGTAGTCCCGAGGCCCACTGAAGCTTTCTTT. The chain uses TRBV9 and TRBJ1-1; no clear D gene. CDR1 is SGDLS, CDR2 YYNGEE, per germline. The CDR3 spans 14 residues. The V and J ends lost 0 bases and 4 bases respectively, with 10 bases between them.

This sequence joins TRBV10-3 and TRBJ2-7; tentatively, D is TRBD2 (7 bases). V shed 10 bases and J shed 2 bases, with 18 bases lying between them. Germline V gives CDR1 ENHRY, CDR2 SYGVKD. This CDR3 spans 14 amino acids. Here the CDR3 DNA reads TGTGCCACCCAGACCGGGGGGCTAACCTACGAGCAGTACTTC. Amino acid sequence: CATQTGGLTYEQYF.

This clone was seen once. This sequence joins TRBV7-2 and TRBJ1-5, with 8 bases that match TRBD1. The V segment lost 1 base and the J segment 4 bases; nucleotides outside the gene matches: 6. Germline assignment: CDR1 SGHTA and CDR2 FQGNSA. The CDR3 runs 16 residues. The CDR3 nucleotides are TGTGCCAGCAGCTTAGGGGACAGGTTGAGAAATCAGCCCCAGCATTTT. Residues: CASSLGDRLRNQPQHF.

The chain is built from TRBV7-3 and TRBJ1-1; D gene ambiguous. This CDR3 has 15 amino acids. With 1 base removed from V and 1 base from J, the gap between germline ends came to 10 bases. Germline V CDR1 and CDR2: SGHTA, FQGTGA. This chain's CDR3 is CASSLSGSPNTEAFF. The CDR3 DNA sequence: TGTGCCAGCAGCTTAAGCGGCTCGCCGAACACTGAAGCTTTCTTT.

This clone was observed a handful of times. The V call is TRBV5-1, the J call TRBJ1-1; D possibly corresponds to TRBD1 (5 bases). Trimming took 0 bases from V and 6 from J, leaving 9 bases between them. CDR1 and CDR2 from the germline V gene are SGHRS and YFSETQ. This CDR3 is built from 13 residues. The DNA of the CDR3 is TGCGCCAGCAGCTTGGCCCAACAGGCTGAAGCTTTCTTT. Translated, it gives CASSLAQQAEAFF.

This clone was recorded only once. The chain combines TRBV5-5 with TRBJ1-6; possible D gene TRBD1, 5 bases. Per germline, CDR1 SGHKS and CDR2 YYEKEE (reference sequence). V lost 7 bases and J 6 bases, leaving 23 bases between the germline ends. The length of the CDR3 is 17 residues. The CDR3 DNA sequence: TGTGCCAGCGCCCTTGGGGGGGGAATGAGTATTAATTCACCCCTCCACTTT. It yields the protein CASALGGGMSINSPLHF.

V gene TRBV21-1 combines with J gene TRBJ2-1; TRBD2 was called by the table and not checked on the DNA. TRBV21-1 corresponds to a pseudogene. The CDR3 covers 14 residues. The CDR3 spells CASSNPRGYNEQFF. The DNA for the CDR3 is TGTGCCAGCAGCAACCCGCGGGGCTACAATGAGCAGTTCTTC.

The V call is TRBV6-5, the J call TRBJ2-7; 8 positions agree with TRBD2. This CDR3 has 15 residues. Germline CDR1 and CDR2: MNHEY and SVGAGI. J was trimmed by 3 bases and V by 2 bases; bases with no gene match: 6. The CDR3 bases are TGTGCCAGCAGTTACCAAGCGGGAGCCAACTACGAGCAGTACTTC. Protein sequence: CASSYQAGANYEQYF.

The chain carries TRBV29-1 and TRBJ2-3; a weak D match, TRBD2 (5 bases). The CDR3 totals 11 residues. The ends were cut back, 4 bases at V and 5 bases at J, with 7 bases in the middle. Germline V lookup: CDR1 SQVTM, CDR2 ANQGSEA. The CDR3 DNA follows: TGCAGCGTTGTTGAGGGAGATACGCAGTATTTT. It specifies CSVVEGDTQYF.

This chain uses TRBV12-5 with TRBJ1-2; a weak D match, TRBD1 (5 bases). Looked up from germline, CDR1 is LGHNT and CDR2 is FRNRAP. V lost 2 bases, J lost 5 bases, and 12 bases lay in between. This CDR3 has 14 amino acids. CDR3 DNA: TGTGCTAGTGGTTTGAGTGGGACTCTTTATGGCTACACCTTC. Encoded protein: CASGLSGTLYGYTF. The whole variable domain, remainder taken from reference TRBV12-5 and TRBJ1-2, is DARVTQTPRHKVTEMGQEVTMRCQPILGHNTVFWYRQTMMQGLELLAYFRNRAPLDDSGMPKDRFSAEMPDATLATLKIQPSEPRDSAVYFCASGLSGTLYGYTFGSGTRLTVV.

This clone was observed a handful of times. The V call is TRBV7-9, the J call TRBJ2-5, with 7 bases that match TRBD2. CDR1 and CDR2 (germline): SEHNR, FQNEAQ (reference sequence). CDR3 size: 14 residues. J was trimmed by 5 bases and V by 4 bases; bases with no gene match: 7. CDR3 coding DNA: TGTGCCAGCAGCTGGGCGGGAGTGGGGGAGACCCAGTACTTC. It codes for CASSWAGVGETQYF.

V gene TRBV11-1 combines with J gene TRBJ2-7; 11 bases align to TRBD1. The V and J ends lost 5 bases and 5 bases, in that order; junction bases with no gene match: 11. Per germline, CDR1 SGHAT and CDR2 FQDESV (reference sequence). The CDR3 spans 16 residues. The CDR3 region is CASSRERTGGIDEQYF. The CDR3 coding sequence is TGTGCCAGCAGCCGGGAGAGGACAGGGGGCATCGACGAGCAGTACTTC.

The CDR3 spells CASSARGGEYNEQFF. CDR3 nucleotide sequence: TGTGCCAGCAGCGCCCGCGGGGGGGAGTACAATGAGCAGTTCTTC. The chain combines TRBV9 with TRBJ2-1; 9 nucleotides line up with TRBD2. After removal of 3 bases from V and 4 bases from J, the junction contained 5 bases not matched to a gene. The CDR3 spans 15 residues. CDR1 is SGDLS, CDR2 YYNGEE, per germline.

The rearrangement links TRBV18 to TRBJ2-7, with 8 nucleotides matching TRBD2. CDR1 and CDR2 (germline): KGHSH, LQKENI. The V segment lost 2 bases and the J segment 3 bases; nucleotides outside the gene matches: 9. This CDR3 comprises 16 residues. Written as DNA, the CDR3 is TGTGCCAGCTCACCATGGGGACTAGGCTCAAACTACGAGCAGTACTTC. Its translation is CASSPWGLGSNYEQYF.

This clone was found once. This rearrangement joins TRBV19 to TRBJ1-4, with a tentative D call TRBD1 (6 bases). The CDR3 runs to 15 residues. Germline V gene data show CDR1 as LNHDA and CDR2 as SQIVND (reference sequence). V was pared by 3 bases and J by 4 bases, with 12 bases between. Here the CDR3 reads CASSIGDIVNEKLFF. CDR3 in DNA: TGTGCCAGTAGTATTGGGGACATCGTTAATGAAAAACTGTTTTTT.

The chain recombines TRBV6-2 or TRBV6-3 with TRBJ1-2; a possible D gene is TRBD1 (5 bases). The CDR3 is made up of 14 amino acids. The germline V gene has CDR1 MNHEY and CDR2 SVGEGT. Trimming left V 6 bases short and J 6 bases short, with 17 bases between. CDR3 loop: CASSHWTRSHGYTF. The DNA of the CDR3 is TGTGCCAGCAGCCACTGGACACGGAGCCATGGCTACACCTTC.

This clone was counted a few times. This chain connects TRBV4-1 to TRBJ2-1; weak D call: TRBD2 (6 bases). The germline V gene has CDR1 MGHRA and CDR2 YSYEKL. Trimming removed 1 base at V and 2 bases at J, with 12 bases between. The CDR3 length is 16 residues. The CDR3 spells CASSQVSGVTYNEQFF. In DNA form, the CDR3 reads TGCGCCAGCAGCCAAGTATCGGGAGTCACCTACAATGAGCAGTTCTTC.

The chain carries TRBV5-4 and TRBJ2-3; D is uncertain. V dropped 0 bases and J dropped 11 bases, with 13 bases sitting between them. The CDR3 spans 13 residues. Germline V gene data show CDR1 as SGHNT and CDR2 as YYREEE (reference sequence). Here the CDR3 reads CASSLAPEVGQYF. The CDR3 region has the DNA TGTGCCAGCAGCTTGGCCCCCGAGGTCGGGCAGTATTTT.

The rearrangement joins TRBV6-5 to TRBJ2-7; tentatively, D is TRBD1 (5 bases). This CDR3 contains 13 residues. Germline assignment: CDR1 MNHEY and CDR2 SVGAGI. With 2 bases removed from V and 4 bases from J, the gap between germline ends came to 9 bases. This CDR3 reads CASSYGHRYEQYF. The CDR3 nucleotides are TGTGCCAGCAGTTACGGACACCGTTACGAGCAGTACTTC.

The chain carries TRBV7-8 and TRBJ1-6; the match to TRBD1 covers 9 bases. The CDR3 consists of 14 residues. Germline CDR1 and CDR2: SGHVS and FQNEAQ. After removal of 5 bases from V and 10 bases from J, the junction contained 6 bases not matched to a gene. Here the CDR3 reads CASSRGTGRSPLHF. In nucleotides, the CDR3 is TGTGCCAGCAGCCGAGGGACAGGGAGATCACCCCTCCACTTT.

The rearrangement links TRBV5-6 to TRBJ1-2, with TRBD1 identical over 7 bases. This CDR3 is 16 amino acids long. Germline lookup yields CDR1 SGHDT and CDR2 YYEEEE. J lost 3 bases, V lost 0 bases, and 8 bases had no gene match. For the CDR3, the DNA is TGTGCCAGCAGCTTGGCCTTAAGGGGGCGATACTATGGCTACACCTTC. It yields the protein CASSLALRGRYYGYTF.

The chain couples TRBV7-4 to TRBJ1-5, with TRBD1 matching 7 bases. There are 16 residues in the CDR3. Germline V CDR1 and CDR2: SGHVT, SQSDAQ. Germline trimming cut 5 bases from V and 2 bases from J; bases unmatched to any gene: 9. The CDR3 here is CASSQETGRGNQPQHF. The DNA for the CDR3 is TGTGCCAGCAGCCAAGAGACAGGGAGAGGCAATCAGCCCCAGCATTTT.

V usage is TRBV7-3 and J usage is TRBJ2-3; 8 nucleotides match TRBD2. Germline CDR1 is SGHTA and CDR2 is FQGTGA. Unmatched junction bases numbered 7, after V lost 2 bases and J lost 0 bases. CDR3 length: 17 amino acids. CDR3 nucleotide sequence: TGTGCCAGCAGCTTAGGGCTACTAGCGGCAAGCACAGATACGCAGTATTTT. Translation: CASSLGLLAASTDTQYF.

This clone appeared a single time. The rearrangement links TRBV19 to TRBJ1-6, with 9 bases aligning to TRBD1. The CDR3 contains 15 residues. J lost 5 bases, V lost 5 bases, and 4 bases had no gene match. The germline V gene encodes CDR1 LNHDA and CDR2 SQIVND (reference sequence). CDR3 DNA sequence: TGTGCCAGTAGTGCCACAGGGGGCGATAATTCACCCCTCCACTTT. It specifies CASSATGGDNSPLHF.